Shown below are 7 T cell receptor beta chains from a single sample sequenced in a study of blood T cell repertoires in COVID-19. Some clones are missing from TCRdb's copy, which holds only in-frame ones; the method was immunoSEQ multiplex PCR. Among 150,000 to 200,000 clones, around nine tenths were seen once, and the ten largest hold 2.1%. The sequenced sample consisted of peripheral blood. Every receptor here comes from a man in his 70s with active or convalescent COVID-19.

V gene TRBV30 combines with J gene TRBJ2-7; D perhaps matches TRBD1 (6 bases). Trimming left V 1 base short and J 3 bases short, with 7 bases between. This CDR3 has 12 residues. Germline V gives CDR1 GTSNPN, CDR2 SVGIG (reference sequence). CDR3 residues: CAWSDRVYEQYF. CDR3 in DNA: TGTGCCTGGAGTGACAGGGTCTACGAGCAGTACTTC.

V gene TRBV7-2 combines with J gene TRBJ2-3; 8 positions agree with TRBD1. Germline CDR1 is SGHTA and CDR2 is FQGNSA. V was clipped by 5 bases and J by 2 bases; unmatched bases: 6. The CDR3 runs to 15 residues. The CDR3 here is CASSEIQGVTDTQYF. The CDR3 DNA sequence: TGTGCCAGCAGCGAAATACAGGGGGTCACAGATACGCAGTATTTT. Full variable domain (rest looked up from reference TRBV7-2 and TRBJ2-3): GAGVSQSPSNKVTEKGKDVELRCDPISGHTALYWYRQSLGQGLEFLIYFQGNSAPDKSGLPSDRFSAERTGGSVSTLTIQRTQQEDSAVYLCASSEIQGVTDTQYFGPGTRLTVL.

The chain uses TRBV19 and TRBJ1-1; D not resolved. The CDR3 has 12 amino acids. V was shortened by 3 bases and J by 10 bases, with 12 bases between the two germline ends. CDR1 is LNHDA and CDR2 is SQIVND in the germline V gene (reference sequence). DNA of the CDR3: TGTGCCAGTAGTATTTCGGGGTTCGGAGCTTTCTTT. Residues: CASSISGFGAFF.

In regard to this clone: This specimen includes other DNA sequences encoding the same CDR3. The CDR3 coding sequence is TGTGCCAGCAGCTTGGGGGGGCCAGATACGCAGTATTTT. Translation gives CASSLGGPDTQYF. This chain links TRBV5-6 with TRBJ2-3; possibly TRBD1 for D (6 bases). Germline assignment: CDR1 SGHDT and CDR2 YYEEEE. V shed 0 bases and J shed 4 bases, with 6 bases lying between them. CDR3 size: 13 residues.

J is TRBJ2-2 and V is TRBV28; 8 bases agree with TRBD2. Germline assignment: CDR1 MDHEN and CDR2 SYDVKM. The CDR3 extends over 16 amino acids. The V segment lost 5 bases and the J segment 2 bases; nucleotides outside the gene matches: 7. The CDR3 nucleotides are TGTGCCAGCAGTCCCGCCGGGACTAGAAACACCGGGGAGCTGTTTTTT. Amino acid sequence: CASSPAGTRNTGELFF. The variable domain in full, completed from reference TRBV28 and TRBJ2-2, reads DVKVTQSSRYLVKRTGEKVFLECVQDMDHENMFWYRQDPGLGLRLIYFSYDVKMKEKGDIPEGYSVSREKKERFSLILESASTNQTSMYLCASSPAGTRNTGELFFGEGSRLTVL.

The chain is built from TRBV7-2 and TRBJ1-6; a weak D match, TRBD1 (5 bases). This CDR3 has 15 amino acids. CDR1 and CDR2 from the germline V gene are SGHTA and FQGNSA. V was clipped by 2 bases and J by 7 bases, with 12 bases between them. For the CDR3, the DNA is TGTGCCAGCAGCTTACTGGCAGGGAACAATTCACCCCTCCACTTT. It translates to CASSLLAGNNSPLHF.

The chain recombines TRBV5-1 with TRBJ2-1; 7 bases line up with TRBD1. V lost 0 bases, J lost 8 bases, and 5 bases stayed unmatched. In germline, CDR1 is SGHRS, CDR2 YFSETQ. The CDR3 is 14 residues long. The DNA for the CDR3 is TGCGCCAGCAGCTTGGAGCGACAGGGCTATGAGCAGTTCTTC. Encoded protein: CASSLERQGYEQFF.